This passage covers 28 T cell receptor beta chains from one sample sequenced in a study of vaccination and CD4 T cells after COVID-19 (dated by TCRdb to between 2021 and 2023). The antigens for these receptors are not known. In the paper's terms, the treatment or condition label means: roughly 10-day PBMC culture with coronavirus spike peptide pools or control peptides (ViraFEST assay). Libraries were constructed by PCR. The sequencing machine was an Illumina iSeq 100. DNA from cultured CD4+ T cells underwent TCR sequencing with the Oncomine TCR Beta short-read assay at the Johns Hopkins FTIC core. The public sequencing data were trimmed at Q25 with fastp and processed into clonotypes with MiXCR by TCRdb, which kept only in-frame beta chains. All rows with the same CDR3 protein become a single entry with the most common DNA and genes. The sample yields approximately 21,000 distinct CDR3 sequences; 45% to 60% were counted once. The leading ten clones occupy about 7.7% of the sample.

The specimen was CD4+ T cells from blood, cultured in vitro. The origin of the receptors is a human donor who had recovered from COVID-19.

The chain recombines TRBV11-3 with TRBJ2-7, with 10 bases aligning to TRBD1. The CDR3 spans 13 residues. Germline V gives CDR1 SGHNT, CDR2 YENEEA. V trimming: 8 bases; J trimming: 5 bases; junction bases outside the gene matches: 6. The CDR3 DNA reads as TGTGCCAGCGAAGACAGGGGGCCTGACGAGCAGTACTTC. It encodes CASEDRGPDEQYF.

The V and J genes are TRBV20-1 and TRBJ2-1; 11 positions agree with TRBD2. Germline values: CDR1 DFQATT, CDR2 SNEGSKA (reference sequence). The CDR3 is 14 amino acids. Trimming took 6 bases from V and 5 from J; bases not matched to a gene: 6. This CDR3 reads CSARLAGGHNEQFF. The CDR3 nucleotides read TGCAGTGCGAGGCTAGCGGGAGGACACAATGAGCAGTTCTTC.

The chain combines TRBV9 with TRBJ1-2; 9 bases fit TRBD1. The length of the CDR3 is 15 residues. V lost 4 bases and J lost 5; bases outside the gene matches: 9. In germline, CDR1 is SGDLS, CDR2 YYNGEE. The CDR3 loop reads CASSSPRDRDYGYTF. In DNA form, the CDR3 reads TGTGCCAGCAGCTCCCCCCGGGACAGGGATTATGGCTACACCTTC.

The rearrangement joins TRBV20-1 to TRBJ1-2, with a tentative D call TRBD1 (5 bases). With 3 bases removed from V and 6 bases from J, the gap between germline ends came to 11 bases. The V gene's germline CDR1 is DFQATT and CDR2 SNEGSKA (reference sequence). This CDR3 has 12 residues. CDR3 in amino acids: CSASSLGHGYTF. DNA for the CDR3: TGCAGTGCTAGCTCGCTGGGGCATGGCTACACCTTC.

J is TRBJ1-2 and V is TRBV20-1; D might be TRBD1 (5 bases). The V and J ends lost 4 bases and 5 bases respectively, with 17 bases between them. The CDR3 is made up of 14 amino acids. The V gene's germline CDR1 is DFQATT and CDR2 SNEGSKA (reference sequence). CDR3 residues: CSANQGTREYGYTF. The CDR3 DNA follows: TGCAGTGCTAATCAGGGAACTAGAGAATATGGCTACACCTTC.

The genes are TRBV19 and TRBJ1-3; the D gene is possibly TRBD1 (5 bases). Germline V lookup: CDR1 LNHDA, CDR2 SQIVND (reference sequence). There are 15 residues in the CDR3. The V and J ends lost 3 bases and 2 bases respectively, with 11 bases between them. CDR3 DNA sequence: TGTGCCAGTAGTATGGGACTGGGTGCTGGAAACACCATATATTTT. Translation: CASSMGLGAGNTIYF.

This clonotype was seen more than once but under ten times. This rearrangement joins TRBV10-3 to TRBJ1-6; the match to TRBD1 covers 8 bases. CDR3 size: 17 residues. The V and J ends lost 0 bases and 8 bases, in that order; junction bases with no gene match: 9. Per germline, CDR1 ENHRY and CDR2 SYGVKD. The CDR3 DNA reads as TGTGCCATCAGTGAGTCGATTCTATTGGACAGGGATTCACCCCTCCACTTT. Its protein product is CAISESILLDRDSPLHF.

This clonotype was counted between two and nine times. The V and J genes are TRBV20-1 and TRBJ1-5; D is perhaps TRBD1 (6 bases). Per germline, CDR1 DFQATT and CDR2 SNEGSKA (reference sequence). With 6 bases removed from V and 0 bases from J, the gap between germline ends came to 12 bases. There are 14 residues in the CDR3. The CDR3 reads CSAPDSNSNQPQHF. CDR3 sequence (DNA): TGCAGTGCGCCGGACAGCAATAGCAATCAGCCCCAGCATTTT.

This clonotype was observed a handful of times. The V and J genes are TRBV15 and TRBJ1-5; unclear D gene. Trimming took off 5 bases at V and 5 bases at J, with 10 bases between the two ends. The germline gives CDR1 LNHNV, CDR2 YYDKDF (reference sequence). This CDR3 spans 13 amino acids. CDR3 sequence (DNA): TGTGCCACCAGCTCACCTCAAGATCAGCCCCAGCATTTT. This encodes CATSSPQDQPQHF.

The genes are TRBV6-1 and TRBJ2-2; weak D call: TRBD2 (5 bases). Trimming took off 6 bases at V and 0 bases at J, with 14 bases between the two ends. CDR1 and CDR2 (germline): MNHNS, SASEGT. This CDR3 spans 16 amino acids. The CDR3 region has the DNA TGTGCCAGCAGGCGTAGCGTTGGGTCGAACACCGGGGAGCTGTTTTTT. Protein: CASRRSVGSNTGELFF.

V usage is TRBV6-1 and J usage is TRBJ1-3; possibly TRBD1 for D (5 bases). Germline CDR1 and CDR2: MNHNS and SASEGT. CDR3 length: 15 residues. V was cut by 5 bases and J by 0 bases, with 11 bases left in between. In DNA form, the CDR3 reads TGTGCCAGCAGTCGGGGGGGTATCTCTGGAAACACCATATATTTT. It codes for CASSRGGISGNTIYF.

This clonotype came up once. This chain joins TRBV20-1 and TRBJ2-5; tentatively, D is TRBD1 (6 bases). V gave up 5 bases and J gave up 1 base, with 8 bases separating them. The CDR3 has 12 residues. The V gene's germline CDR1 is DFQATT and CDR2 SNEGSKA (reference sequence). CDR3 amino acids: CSALRGQETQYF. The CDR3 DNA reads TGCAGTGCTCTCAGGGGCCAAGAGACCCAGTACTTC.

There are a few counts of this clonotype. This chain joins TRBV28 and TRBJ1-1, with 12 bases that match TRBD1. Trimming cost V 7 bases and J 0 bases; bases outside gene matches: 12. The CDR3 is 18 amino acids. The germline V gene has CDR1 MDHEN and CDR2 SYDVKM. The CDR3 loop is CASTPPAGTGGLNTEAFF. CDR3 coding DNA: TGTGCCAGCACCCCTCCCGCCGGGACAGGGGGCCTGAACACTGAAGCTTTCTTT.

This chain links TRBV24-1 with TRBJ2-3; D may correspond to TRBD1 or TRBD2 (5 bases each). Trimming cost V 0 bases and J 5 bases, with 11 bases left between them. Germline lookup yields CDR1 KGHDR and CDR2 SFDVKD. The CDR3 has 15 residues. In nucleotides, the CDR3 is TGTGCCACCAGTGATTTGTCGGGGCCGGGAGATACGCAGTATTTT. Translation gives CATSDLSGPGDTQYF.

This rearrangement joins TRBV2 to TRBJ2-2; D ambiguous. The CDR3 contains 14 residues. From germline, CDR1 is SNHLY and CDR2 FYNNEI. V lost 3 bases and J 1 base, leaving 6 bases between the germline ends. The CDR3 nucleotides read TGTGCCAGCAGTGATAGGCGGAACACCGGGGAGCTGTTTTTT. Amino acids: CASSDRRNTGELFF.

The CDR3 is CASRSPRGAQYF. The CDR3 DNA reads as TGTGCCAGCAGGTCCCCGCGAGGTGCGCAGTACTTC. This chain connects TRBV28 to TRBJ2-1; no definite D call. TRBJ2-7 explains the end of the DNA better; the J call may be wrong. The V gene's germline CDR1 is MDHEN and CDR2 SYDVKM. The CDR3 totals 12 residues.

This sequence joins TRBV2 and TRBJ2-5, with 8 bases that match TRBD2. Per germline, CDR1 SNHLY and CDR2 FYNNEI. This CDR3 region has 16 residues. V lost 6 bases, J lost 1 base, and 10 bases stayed unmatched. The CDR3 is CASRRTGLVFQETQYF. CDR3 nucleotide sequence: TGTGCCAGCAGACGTACGGGACTAGTCTTCCAAGAGACCCAGTACTTC.

The chain has TRBV18 and TRBJ1-2; D gene ambiguous. Germline CDR1 reads KGHSH; CDR2 reads LQKENI. The CDR3 is made up of 13 amino acids. V dropped 2 bases and J dropped 6 bases, with 10 bases sitting between them. In DNA, the CDR3 is TGTGCCAGCTCACCAATAGGGCGGCATGGCTACACCTTC. Translating gives CASSPIGRHGYTF.

The chain carries TRBV12-3 or TRBV12-4 and TRBJ1-5; no definite D call. The CDR3 has 12 amino acids. The V and J ends lost 5 bases and 8 bases respectively, with 10 bases between them. The chain's CDR3 is CASSPVEKPQHF. For the CDR3, the DNA is TGTGCCAGCAGTCCTGTCGAGAAGCCCCAGCATTTT.

The chain combines TRBV2 with TRBJ2-5, with 9 bases aligning to TRBD2. CDR3 length: 19 amino acids. Germline V lookup: CDR1 SNHLY, CDR2 FYNNEI. With V trimmed by 6 bases and J by 4 bases, 21 bases remained unmatched. This CDR3 reads CASSSPLGLALHVGETQYF. The CDR3, as DNA: TGTGCCAGCAGCTCACCCCTTGGACTAGCGCTACACGTCGGAGAGACCCAGTACTTC.

The chain's CDR3 is CARGGTGENSPLHF. The CDR3 nucleotides read TGTGCCAGGGGAGGGACAGGGGAAAATTCACCCCTCCACTTT. The V call is TRBV6-1, the J call TRBJ1-6; the match to TRBD1 covers 10 bases. With V trimmed by 9 bases and J by 7 bases, 6 bases remained unmatched. This CDR3 contains 14 residues. Looked up from germline, CDR1 is MNHNS and CDR2 is SASEGT.

The chain joins TRBV29-1 to TRBJ1-1; D perhaps matches TRBD1 (5 bases). V lost 4 bases and J lost 7, with 13 bases in between. CDR1 is SQVTM and CDR2 is ANQGSEA in the germline V gene. The CDR3 spans 12 residues. CDR3 region: CSVGRGTIEAFF. CDR3 in DNA: TGCAGCGTTGGACGAGGGACTATTGAAGCTTTCTTT.

The CDR3 region is CASSPFPPEQYF. The CDR3, as DNA: TGTGCCAGCTCACCATTTCCCCCAGAGCAGTACTTC. The chain joins TRBV18 to TRBJ2-7; no firm D call. V dropped 2 bases and J dropped 7 bases, with 9 bases sitting between them. The CDR3 length is 12 residues. Germline lookup yields CDR1 KGHSH and CDR2 LQKENI.

The rearrangement links TRBV29-1 to TRBJ1-1; tentative D call: TRBD1 (5 bases). CDR1 is SQVTM, CDR2 ANQGSEA, per germline. The CDR3 covers 15 residues. Trimming shortened V by 3 bases and J by 10 bases, and 24 bases separated the two germline ends. In DNA form, the CDR3 reads TGCAGCGTTGAGGGACGCGGGACCGGAGGTAGAGGAGCTTTCTTT. This translates into CSVEGRGTGGRGAFF. Combining the CDR3 with reference TRBV29-1 and TRBJ1-1 gives the whole variable domain SAVISQKPSRDICQRGTSLTIQCQVDSQVTMMFWYRQQPGQSLTLIATANQGSEATYESGFVIDKFPISRPNLTFSTLTVSNMSPEDSSIYLCSVEGRGTGGRGAFFGQGTRLTVV.

This clonotype occurred a few times. The CDR3 protein is CASRTPGTIYNEQFF. As DNA, the CDR3 is TGTGCCAGTAGAACTCCCGGGACCATCTACAATGAGCAGTTCTTC. J is TRBJ2-1 and V is TRBV19, with D perhaps assigned TRBD1 or TRBD2 (5 bases each). This CDR3 comprises 15 residues. Germline CDR1 is LNHDA and CDR2 is SQIVND (reference sequence). Trimming stripped 6 bases from V and 3 bases from J, with 15 bases between.

The rearrangement links TRBV11-3 to TRBJ1-1; weak D call: TRBD1 (6 bases). The CDR3 loop spans 13 amino acids. From germline, CDR1 is SGHNT and CDR2 YENEEA. Trimming took 4 bases from V and 8 from J, leaving 14 bases between them. CDR3 loop: CASSSRQEMEAFF. The CDR3 nucleotides are TGTGCCAGCAGCTCTAGACAGGAGATGGAAGCTTTCTTT.

The chain links TRBV11-2 to TRBJ2-5; weak D call: TRBD2 (6 bases). Germline loops: CDR1 SGHAT, CDR2 FQNNGV. Trimming removed 5 bases from V and 3 bases from J, with 25 bases in between. The CDR3 runs to 18 residues. CDR3 amino acids: CASSRGDPGEDLEETQYF. The CDR3 nucleotides are TGTGCCAGCAGCCGCGGGGATCCGGGAGAGGATTTAGAAGAGACCCAGTACTTC.

A few counts support this clonotype. J is TRBJ1-2 and V is TRBV6-1; D is uncertain. Germline assignment: CDR1 MNHNS and CDR2 SASEGT. The CDR3 has 11 residues. Trimming left V 6 bases short and J 7 bases short, with 9 bases between. The CDR3 DNA follows: TGTGCCAGCAGGGGAACGGCTGGCTACACCTTC. It specifies CASRGTAGYTF.